These 6 T cell receptor beta chains were sequenced from one sample in a study of T cell repertoires in cytomegalovirus infection. TCRdb used MiXCR to reprocess the reads, holding one entry per CDR3 protein. The sample records 680,000 or so distinct CDR3 sequences, less than 40% being singletons. The sequenced sample was PBMCs. The receptors come from a human donor in good health (CMV status not recorded). Some clones in this sample may be carry-over from other donors' samples.

This clonotype was counted ten times or more. J is TRBJ2-7 and V is TRBV7-8; 9 nucleotides agree with TRBD1. CDR1 and CDR2 (germline): SGHVS, FQNEAQ. V lost 2 bases and J lost 3; bases outside the gene matches: 2. The CDR3 has 14 amino acids. The CDR3 region is CASSLRTGVYEQYF. CDR3 coding DNA: TGTGCCAGCAGCTTAAGGACAGGGGTCTACGAGCAGTACTTC.

The chain joins TRBV3-1 to TRBJ2-4, with 13 bases aligning to TRBD2. CDR1 and CDR2 from the germline V gene are LGHDT and YNNKEL (reference sequence). V gave up 3 bases and J gave up 4 bases; unmatched junction bases: 0. CDR3 length equals 15 residues. CDR3 protein: CASSQTSGGKNIQYF. The DNA of the CDR3 is TGTGCCAGCAGCCAGACTAGCGGGGGGAAAAACATTCAGTACTTC.

V is TRBV6-5 and J is TRBJ1-2; no clear D. V was cut by 6 bases and J by 0 bases, with 8 bases left in between. The V gene's germline CDR1 is MNHEY and CDR2 SVGAGI. The CDR3 loop spans 13 amino acids. CDR3 sequence (DNA): TGTGCCAGCAGCACTACCCCTAACTATGGCTACACCTTC. It is translated as CASSTTPNYGYTF.

With respect to this clonotype: It is likely a read error, because the conserved phenylalanine at the end of the CDR3 is missing. V is TRBV12-3 or TRBV12-4 and J is TRBJ1-5, with 7 bases that match TRBD1. The CDR3 sequence is 12 residues long. With V trimmed by 6 bases and J by 6 bases, 2 bases remained unmatched. The DNA for the CDR3 is TGTGCCAGCAGCCGGACAGGTCAGCCCCAGCATTGT. Protein: CASSRTGQPQHC.

This clonotype was recorded a few times. The genes are TRBV28 and TRBJ1-3; TRBD1 is a possible D gene (5 bases). Trimming stripped 8 bases from V and 3 bases from J, with 17 bases between. In germline, CDR1 is MDHEN, CDR2 SYDVKM. This CDR3 has 15 residues. The CDR3, as DNA: TGTGCCAGCGGGGCCCTCCCTCGGGGTGGAAACACCATATATTTT. It translates to CASGALPRGGNTIYF.

This chain links TRBV20-1 with TRBJ2-2; 10 bases fit TRBD2. CDR1 is DFQATT, CDR2 SNEGSKA, per germline (reference sequence). The CDR3 contains 16 residues. Trimming removed 1 base from V and 4 bases from J; junction bases left unmatched: 6. CDR3 DNA sequence: TGCAGTGCTAGAGTGCTAGCGGGGGCCGGCACCGGGGAGCTGTTTTTT. It translates to CSARVLAGAGTGELFF.